The 32 T cell receptor beta chains listed next were all sequenced from one sample in a study of early T cells in non-severe SARS-CoV-2 infection. TCRdb passed the 5' RACE reads through MiXCR, listing each CDR3 protein once. The data contain approximately 28,000 distinct CDR3 sequences, around 6% of them singletons. The sample in question was whole blood, obtained at baseline. These receptors originate from an adult who was a healthcare worker with PCR-confirmed SARS-CoV-2 infection or an uninfected control (not recorded which).

This clonotype appeared many times. This chain joins TRBV7-8 and TRBJ1-2; maybe TRBD1 (5 bases). CDR3 length: 15 residues. Trimming stripped 0 bases from V and 6 bases from J, with 14 bases between. The V gene's germline CDR1 is SGHVS and CDR2 FQNEAQ. In DNA, the CDR3 is TGTGCCAGCAGCTTAGCAGGCGGACAAGTTAATGGCTACACCTTC. Protein: CASSLAGGQVNGYTF. Full variable domain (remainder filled in from reference TRBV7-8 and TRBJ1-2): GAGVSQSPRYKVAKRGQDVALRCDPISGHVSLFWYQQALGQGPEFLTYFQNEAQLDKSGLPSDRFFAERPEGSVSTLKIQRTQQEDSAVYLCASSLAGGQVNGYTFGSGTRLTVV.

This clonotype was detected only once. This may come from a read error, since a much larger clone is one base off. The V and J genes are TRBV7-8 and TRBJ2-1; TRBD2 matches at 12 bases. CDR1 and CDR2 from the germline V gene are SGHVS and FQNEAQ. This CDR3 region has 17 residues. V lost 2 bases, J lost 3 bases, and 5 bases stayed unmatched. CDR3 DNA sequence: TGTGCCAGCAGCTTATTTACTAGCGGGAGGCTCTACAATGAGCAGTTCTTC. It codes for CASSLFTSGRLYNEQFF.

This clonotype was detected a few times. The V call is TRBV24-1, the J call TRBJ2-7; D could derive from TRBD1 or TRBD2 (5 bases each). The V and J ends lost 3 bases and 8 bases respectively, with 19 bases between them. CDR3 length: 15 residues. Germline CDR1 and CDR2: KGHDR and SFDVKD. As DNA, the CDR3 is TGTGCCACCAGTGATCCCGGGACGGACCCCTTGAAGCAGTACTTC. Amino acid sequence: CATSDPGTDPLKQYF.

This clonotype was counted at least ten times. The chain links TRBV30 to TRBJ1-2; 7 bases line up with TRBD1. The CDR3 consists of 13 residues. Germline assignment: CDR1 GTSNPN and CDR2 SVGIG (reference sequence). The J segment lost 4 bases and the V segment lost 4 bases, leaving 6 bases of the junction unmatched. The CDR3: CAWKGQVLYGYTF. The CDR3 DNA reads TGTGCCTGGAAAGGACAGGTACTCTATGGCTACACCTTC.

The V gene is TRBV11-2, the J gene TRBJ2-6; no clear D gene. The CDR3 is 15 residues long. Trimming took 5 bases from V and 0 from J, leaving 8 bases between them. Germline lookup yields CDR1 SGHAT and CDR2 FQNNGV. The CDR3 DNA reads as TGTGCCAGCAGCCTAATCCCCTCTGGGGCCAACGTCCTGACTTTC. Amino acid sequence: CASSLIPSGANVLTF.

This clonotype was recorded many times. V is TRBV3-1 and J is TRBJ2-5; no definite D call. Per germline, CDR1 LGHDT and CDR2 YNNKEL (reference sequence). This CDR3 contains 13 residues. V gave up 1 base and J gave up 4 bases, with 7 bases separating them. The CDR3 bases are TGTGCCAGCAGCCAAGCCGGCGCAGAGACCCAGTACTTC. It yields the protein CASSQAGAETQYF.

This clonotype was detected ten times or more. This CDR3 reads CASSLYQETQYF. The CDR3 nucleotides are TGTGCCAGCTCACTGTACCAAGAGACCCAGTACTTC. The chain carries TRBV18 and TRBJ2-5, with unresolved D. This CDR3 has 12 amino acids. Between the trimmed V and J ends, which lost 4 bases and 0 bases, there was a span of 3 bases. Germline values: CDR1 KGHSH, CDR2 LQKENI.

Many counts were recorded for this clonotype. The rearrangement uses TRBV20-1 and TRBJ2-3, with 9 nucleotides matching TRBD2. After removal of 0 bases from V and 4 bases from J, the junction contained 5 bases not matched to a gene. Germline V gene data show CDR1 as DFQATT and CDR2 as SNEGSKA (reference sequence). This CDR3 region has 15 residues. This chain's CDR3 is CSARDPAGGSDTQYF. CDR3 sequence (DNA): TGCAGTGCTAGAGATCCAGCGGGAGGCTCAGATACGCAGTATTTT.

There are a few counts of this clonotype. The rearrangement links TRBV4-2 to TRBJ2-2; perhaps TRBD1 as D (6 bases). The CDR3 consists of 17 residues. Germline V CDR1 and CDR2: LGHNA, YNFKEQ. Trimming stripped 4 bases from V and 4 bases from J, with 19 bases between. CDR3 residues: CASSRSLRDTSTGELFF. The CDR3 nucleotides read TGTGCCAGCAGCCGCTCCCTCCGGGACACGAGCACCGGGGAGCTGTTTTTT.

This rearrangement joins TRBV7-9 to TRBJ2-5; weak D call: TRBD1 (6 bases). This CDR3 is built from 13 residues. Trimming took 4 bases from V and 3 from J, leaving 9 bases between them. Germline V gene data show CDR1 as SEHNR and CDR2 as FQNEAQ (reference sequence). CDR3 bases: TGTGCCAGCAGCTGGGGGACAAAAGAGACCCAGTACTTC. Residues: CASSWGTKETQYF.

In its sample, this clonotype was seen many times. The chain couples TRBV2 to TRBJ2-3, with a possible D match to TRBD2 (6 bases). The germline CDR1 and CDR2 sequences are SNHLY and FYNNEI. The V end lost 4 bases, the J end lost 3 bases, and 8 bases lay between the germline ends. The CDR3 is 13 amino acids. The CDR3 spells CASSVGGTDTQYF. In nucleotides, the CDR3 is TGTGCCAGCAGTGTGGGAGGAACAGATACGCAGTATTTT.

Ten or more counts support this clonotype. The rearrangement links TRBV20-1 to TRBJ2-7; D ambiguous. CDR1 and CDR2 from the germline V gene are DFQATT and SNEGSKA (reference sequence). CDR3 size: 13 residues. Trimming shortened V by 3 bases and J by 4 bases, and 13 bases separated the two germline ends. CDR3 nucleotide sequence: TGCAGTGCTAGGCCCGTGGTGGGGTACGAGCAGTACTTC. Its translation: CSARPVVGYEQYF.

This clonotype showed up many times. V and J are TRBV7-2 and TRBJ1-2; a possible D gene is TRBD1 (5 bases). Germline V gene data show CDR1 as SGHTA and CDR2 as FQGNSA. V was pared by 4 bases and J by 1 base, with 16 bases between. The CDR3 sequence is 16 residues long. DNA for the CDR3: TGTGCCAGCAGCTCATTTATTGGGACGGGTAACTATGGCTACACCTTC. Amino acid sequence: CASSSFIGTGNYGYTF.

This clonotype was observed many times. This chain joins TRBV6-5 and TRBJ1-3; unclear D gene. V lost 2 bases and J lost 0, with 11 bases in between. CDR3 length: 16 residues. Germline CDR1 and CDR2: MNHEY and SVGAGI. As DNA, the CDR3 is TGTGCCAGCAGTTACGTCAGGCCAACCTCTGGAAACACCATATATTTT. This gives the protein CASSYVRPTSGNTIYF.

CDR3 sequence reads: CASRLGLGTDTQYF. In nucleotides, the CDR3 is TGTGCCAGCAGATTGGGACTTGGCACAGATACGCAGTATTTT. This chain connects TRBV7-3 to TRBJ2-3; possible D gene TRBD2, 6 bases. CDR3 length: 14 residues. Looked up from germline, CDR1 is SGHTA and CDR2 is FQGTGA. With 6 bases removed from V and 1 base from J, the gap between germline ends came to 11 bases.

This clonotype has at least ten counts. V is TRBV2 and J is TRBJ1-6, with 7 bases that match TRBD1. V gave up 4 bases and J gave up 10 bases; unmatched junction bases: 4. The CDR3 is 13 amino acids. CDR1 SNHLY and CDR2 FYNNEI come from the germline V gene. CDR3 loop: CASSGQGESPLHF. In nucleotides, the CDR3 is TGTGCCAGCAGTGGACAGGGTGAATCACCCCTCCACTTT.

This clonotype has at least ten counts. V and J are TRBV30 and TRBJ2-2, with D unclear. The germline V and J ends were trimmed by 2 bases and 5 bases, with 6 bases remaining between them. Germline V CDR1 and CDR2: GTSNPN, SVGIG (reference sequence). This CDR3 has 12 amino acids. CDR3 in DNA: TGTGCCTGGAGTTCCCTAACCGGGGAGCTGTTTTTT. This gives the protein CAWSSLTGELFF.

This clonotype was found many times. This chain joins TRBV5-6 and TRBJ1-2; a weak D match, TRBD1 (5 bases). Trimming left V 7 bases short and J 2 bases short, with 9 bases between. The CDR3 extends over 12 amino acids. Germline CDR1 is SGHDT and CDR2 is YYEEEE. The CDR3 bases are TGTGCCAGCGCAGCAGGGAACTATGGCTACACCTTC. Translating gives CASAAGNYGYTF.

The sample holds many counts of this clonotype. V gene TRBV24-1 combines with J gene TRBJ2-3; D remains ambiguous. V was cut by 7 bases and J by 0 bases, with 7 bases left in between. Germline CDR1 KGHDR, CDR2 SFDVKD. The CDR3 contains 13 residues. CDR3 amino acids: CATSASSTDTQYF. The CDR3 coding sequence is TGTGCCACCAGCGCGTCTAGCACAGATACGCAGTATTTT.

This clonotype was seen ten or more times. The rearrangement uses TRBV20-1 and TRBJ1-2; 7 bases map to TRBD1. The CDR3 extends over 11 amino acids. The trim removed 3 bases at V and 10 bases at J, leaving 5 bases unmatched. Germline lookup yields CDR1 DFQATT and CDR2 SNEGSKA (reference sequence). CDR3 in DNA: TGCAGTGCTAGTTCAGGGGGGAACTACACCTTC. Its translation is CSASSGGNYTF.

The sample holds many counts of this clonotype. The CDR3 bases are TGTGCCAGCAGCGTGGATCCCACCGGGGAGCTGTTTTTT. Its translation: CASSVDPTGELFF. The chain employs TRBV9 and TRBJ2-2, with no clear D. CDR1 is SGDLS and CDR2 is YYNGEE in the germline V gene. V was shortened by 2 bases and J by 4 bases, with 6 bases between the two germline ends. The CDR3 totals 13 residues.

This clonotype showed up many times. V gene TRBV7-3 combines with J gene TRBJ2-6; no clear D. Germline-derived CDR1 and CDR2 are SGHTA and FQGTGA. The V gene lost 1 base and the J gene lost 0 bases, with 13 bases spanning the gap. This CDR3 has 18 amino acids. CDR3: CASSLMGRANSGANVLTF. As DNA, the CDR3 is TGTGCCAGCAGCTTAATGGGTAGGGCCAACTCTGGGGCCAACGTCCTGACTTTC. Variable domain in full (rest from reference TRBV7-3 and TRBJ2-6): GAGVSQTPSNKVTEKGKYVELRCDPISGHTALYWYRQSLGQGPEFLIYFQGTGAADDSGLPNDRFFAVRPEGSVSTLKIQRTERGDSAVYLCASSLMGRANSGANVLTFGAGSRLTVL.

Many counts were recorded for this clonotype. J is TRBJ1-4 and V is TRBV19, with D unclear. CDR1 and CDR2 from the germline V gene are LNHDA and SQIVND (reference sequence). Trimming removed 6 bases from V and 5 bases from J, with 13 bases in between. The CDR3 is 14 amino acids. The CDR3 loop reads CASSRTAWNEKLFF. The CDR3 coding sequence is TGTGCCAGTAGCAGGACGGCATGGAATGAAAAACTGTTTTTT.

This clonotype was found a few times. The J gene is TRBJ2-3, the V gene TRBV12-3 or TRBV12-4; the match to TRBD2 covers 8 bases. Trimming removed 3 bases from V and 4 bases from J; junction bases left unmatched: 12. The CDR3 length is 17 residues. The CDR3 DNA reads as TGTGCCAGCAGTTTGGTTATGTTAGCGGGGATCGCAGATACGCAGTATTTT. This encodes CASSLVMLAGIADTQYF.

This clonotype was detected only once. The gene calls are TRBV20-1 and TRBJ1-5, with D perhaps TRBD1 (5 bases). The ends were cut back, 5 bases at V and 4 bases at J, with 15 bases in the middle. The CDR3 extends over 14 amino acids. Germline CDR1 DFQATT, CDR2 SNEGSKA (reference sequence). The CDR3 spells CSALLGGVNQPQHF. CDR3 bases: TGCAGTGCTCTCCTTGGGGGGGTTAATCAGCCCCAGCATTTT.

This clonotype was detected once. The CDR3 sequence: CASNQLHEQYF. DNA for the CDR3: TGTGCCAGCAACCAGCTTCACGAGCAGTACTTC. This rearrangement joins TRBV2 to TRBJ2-7; D is ambiguous. The CDR3 has 11 amino acids. V shed 7 bases and J shed 5 bases, with 9 bases lying between them. Germline loops: CDR1 SNHLY, CDR2 FYNNEI.

This clonotype was recorded at least ten times. The chain has TRBV18 and TRBJ2-1; D is uncertain. Deletions cut 3 bases from V and 0 bases from J, with 6 bases between. The CDR3 spans 14 residues. Germline V lookup: CDR1 KGHSH, CDR2 LQKENI. The CDR3 coding sequence is TGTGCCAGCTCACCGCTCCCCTCCTACAATGAGCAGTTCTTC. It translates to CASSPLPSYNEQFF.

This clonotype has at least ten counts. The gene calls are TRBV6-6 and TRBJ1-2; D unclear. V shed 8 bases and J shed 3 bases, with 4 bases lying between them. From germline, CDR1 is MNHNY and CDR2 SVGAGI (reference sequence). This CDR3 contains 10 residues. DNA of the CDR3: TGTGCCAGCTCTGACTATGGCTACACCTTC. Its translation is CASSDYGYTF.

This clonotype was detected many times. The chain has TRBV2 and TRBJ1-2, with D hard to call. The germline V and J ends were trimmed by 6 bases and 6 bases, with 20 bases remaining between them. The germline CDR1 and CDR2 sequences are SNHLY and FYNNEI. This CDR3 region has 15 residues. CDR3 sequence (DNA): TGTGCCAGCAGCCCTGCCGGGGTGGACCCAGATGGCTACACCTTC. Amino acids: CASSPAGVDPDGYTF. Together with reference TRBV2 and TRBJ1-2, the CDR3 gives the full variable domain: EPEVTQTPSHQVTQMGQEVILRCVPISNHLYFYWYRQILGQKVEFLVSFYNNEISEKSEIFDDQFSVERPDGSNFTLKIRSTKLEDSAMYFCASSPAGVDPDGYTFGSGTRLTVV.

This clonotype was seen many times. The chain has TRBV7-3 and TRBJ2-1, with 12 bases matching TRBD2. The CDR3 has 16 residues. The J segment lost 9 bases and the V segment lost 5 bases, leaving 11 bases of the junction unmatched. CDR1 and CDR2 from the germline V gene are SGHTA and FQGTGA. CDR3 loop: CASSVGLAGPLSEQFF. The CDR3 DNA reads TGTGCCAGCAGCGTCGGACTAGCGGGGCCGTTATCTGAGCAGTTCTTC.

This chain uses TRBV18 with TRBJ1-1; D is unclear. The germline gives CDR1 KGHSH, CDR2 LQKENI. The CDR3 runs 13 residues. V was cut by 4 bases and J by 8 bases, with 14 bases left in between. CDR3 DNA: TGTGCCAGCTCACAGAGCATTTTGGGAGAAGCTTTCTTT. Translated: CASSQSILGEAFF.

This clonotype was seen at least ten times. CDR3 sequence: CASSLGVGQTLDTQYF. The CDR3 bases are TGCGCCAGCAGCCTGGGAGTGGGACAGACCTTGGATACGCAGTATTTT. This chain connects TRBV5-1 to TRBJ2-3, with 7 nucleotides matching TRBD1. The CDR3 extends over 16 amino acids. Per germline, CDR1 SGHRS and CDR2 YFSETQ. The trim removed 4 bases at V and 6 bases at J, leaving 14 bases unmatched.